The clone carrying this T cell receptor beta chain showed up just a few times. Its antigen is as yet unknown. This entry belongs to a study of T cell repertoires in cytomegalovirus infection. Overall study: Evidence of both CMV infection and a matching HLA type came from public TCR beta signatures. Broader study findings: HLA-C-restricted CMV clonotypes gave the most frequent clonotype in two of eight donors.

MiXCR, applied by TCRdb to the reads, yields one record per CDR3 protein. Of around 900,000 distinct CDR3 sequences in the sample, approximately 31% were seen once. The junction had 6 bases not matched to a gene; V was cut back by 4 bases and J by 5 bases. The CDR3 totals 14 residues. Germline CDR1 is SGHKS and CDR2 is YYEKEE (reference sequence). The chain carries TRBV5-5 and TRBJ1-2, with 9 nucleotides matching TRBD1. The input for sequencing was cultured CD8+ T cells from PBMCs, taken from culture after CMV antigen stimulation. The sequence was obtained from a human donor in good health (CMV status not recorded). Some clones in this sample may be carry-over from other donors' samples. CDR3 DNA sequence: TGTGCCAGCAGCCCCGGACAGGGGACATATGGCTACACCTTC. It is translated as CASSPGQGTYGYTF.